This TCR beta chain was captured by sequencing in a study of blood T cell repertoires in COVID-19. About the research overall: From the United States, Italy and Spain came samples of acute and convalescent COVID-19. Sources were T cells, B-cell-depleted T cells, or PBMCs; the material itself was cDNA or gDNA.

Authors' processing steps: Scientists estimated how many nucleated cells there were by amplifying reference gene primers. Data came from immunoSEQ multiplex PCR; TCRdb stores just in-frame clones and leaves some out. V and J calls and clone size come straight from that table; D and trimming were deduced from the DNA. The sample has some 29,000 clones, approximately 85% seen once; the top ten hold under 35%. Seattle patient enrollment occurred during active infection, with longitudinal follow-up thereafter. The CDR3 contains 15 residues. Germline V CDR1 and CDR2: SGHDN, FVKESK. The V end was cut by 5 bases, the J end by 0 bases, with 10 bases between.

The sample consisted of peripheral blood. The chain has TRBV14 and TRBJ1-4; a weak D match, TRBD1 (5 bases). The clonotype comes from a woman older than 75 with COVID-19, enrolled during active disease. The CDR3 sequence is CASSGPGTTNEKLFF. The CDR3 DNA follows: TGTGCCAGCAGCGGACCAGGGACAACTAATGAAAAACTGTTTTTT.